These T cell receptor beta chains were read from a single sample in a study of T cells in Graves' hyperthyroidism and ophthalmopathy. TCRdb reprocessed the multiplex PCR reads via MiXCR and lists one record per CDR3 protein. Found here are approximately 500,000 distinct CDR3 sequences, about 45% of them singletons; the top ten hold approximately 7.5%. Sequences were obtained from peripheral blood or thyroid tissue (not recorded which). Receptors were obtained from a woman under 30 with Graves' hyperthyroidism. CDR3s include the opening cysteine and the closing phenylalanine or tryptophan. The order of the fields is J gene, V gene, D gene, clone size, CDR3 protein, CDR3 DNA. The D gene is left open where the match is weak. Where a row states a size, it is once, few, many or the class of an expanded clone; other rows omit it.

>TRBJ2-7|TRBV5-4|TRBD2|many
CASSSGLAGANEQYF
TGTGCCAGCAGCTCGGGACTAGCGGGAGCAAACGAGCAGTACTTC
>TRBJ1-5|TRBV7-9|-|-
CASSLVLGDNQPQHF
TGTGCCAGCAGCCTAGTATTAGGGGATAATCAGCCCCAGCATTTT
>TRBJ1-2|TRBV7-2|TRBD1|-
CASSPRQGGRNTF
TGTGCCAGCAGTCCCCGACAGGGGGGACGAAACACCTTC
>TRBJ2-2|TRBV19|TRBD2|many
CASSKAGGTGELFF
TGTGCCAGTAGTAAAGCGGGAGGTACCGGGGAGCTGTTTTTT
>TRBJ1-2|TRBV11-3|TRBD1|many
CASSLGQGGSYTF
TGTGCCAGCAGCTTAGGGCAGGGGGGAAGCTACACCTTC
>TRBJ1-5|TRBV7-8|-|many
CASSAGRGEDQPQHF
TGTGCCAGCAGCGCCGGGAGGGGGGAGGATCAGCCCCAGCATTTT
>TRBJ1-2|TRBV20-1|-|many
CSARDMGEYGYTF
TGCAGTGCTAGAGATATGGGGGAATATGGCTACACCTTC
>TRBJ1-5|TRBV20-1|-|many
CSASPLSTQHF
TGCAGTGCTAGCCCGCTTTCGACCCAGCATTTT
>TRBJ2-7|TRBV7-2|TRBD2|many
CASSLGGLAPRWPLYEQYF
TGTGCCAGCAGCTTGGGGGGACTAGCACCCCGGTGGCCCCTTTACGAGCAGTACTTC
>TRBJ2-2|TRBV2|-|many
CASSEASRLVAGELFF
TGTGCCAGCAGTGAAGCATCAAGACTAGTTGCCGGGGAGCTGTTTTTT
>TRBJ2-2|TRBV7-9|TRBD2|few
CASSPRRGLEFNTGELFF
TGTGCCAGCAGCCCCCGACGCGGACTAGAGTTCAACACCGGGGAGCTGTTTTTT
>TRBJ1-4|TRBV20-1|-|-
CSATRQWGTLFF
TGCAGTGCCACGAGACAGTGGGGAACACTGTTTTTT
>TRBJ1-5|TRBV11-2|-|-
CASSLEWGHQPQHF
TGTGCCAGCAGCTTAGAATGGGGACATCAGCCCCAGCATTTT
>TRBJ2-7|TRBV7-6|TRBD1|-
CASSHRDRVPYEQYF
TGTGCCAGCAGCCACCGGGACAGGGTCCCATACGAGCAGTACTTC
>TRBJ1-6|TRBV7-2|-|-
CASSLDHNSPLHF
TGTGCCAGCAGCTTAGACCATAATTCACCCCTCCACTTT
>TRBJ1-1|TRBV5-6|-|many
CASSFGEAEAFF
TGTGCCAGCAGCTTTGGGGAGGCTGAAGCTTTCTTT
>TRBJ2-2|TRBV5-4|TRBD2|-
CASSPGTSGANTGELLF
TGTGCCAGCAGCCCCGGGACTAGCGGGGCGAACACCGGGGAGCTGCTTTTT
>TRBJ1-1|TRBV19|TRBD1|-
CASSDRGRIVEAFF
TGTGCCAGTAGCGACAGGGGGCGCATCGTTGAAGCTTTCTTT